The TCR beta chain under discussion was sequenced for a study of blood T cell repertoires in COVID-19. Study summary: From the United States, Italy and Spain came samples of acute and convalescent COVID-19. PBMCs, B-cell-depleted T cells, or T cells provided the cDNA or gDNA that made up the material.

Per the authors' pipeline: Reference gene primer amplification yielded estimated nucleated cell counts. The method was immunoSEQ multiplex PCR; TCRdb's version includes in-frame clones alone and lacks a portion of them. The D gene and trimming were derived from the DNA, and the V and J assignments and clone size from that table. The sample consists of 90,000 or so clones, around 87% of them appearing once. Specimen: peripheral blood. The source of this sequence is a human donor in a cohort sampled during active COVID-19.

The CDR3 protein is CACPGQGGTSGANVLTF. The DNA of the CDR3 is TGTGCCTGCCCCGGACAGGGGGGGACCTCTGGGGCCAACGTCCTGACTTTC. The chain carries TRBV30 and TRBJ2-6, with 10 bases that match TRBD1. V lost 6 bases, J lost 0 bases, and 8 bases stayed unmatched. Germline V gene sequence: CDR1 GTSNPN, CDR2 SVGIG (reference sequence). The CDR3 spans 17 residues.